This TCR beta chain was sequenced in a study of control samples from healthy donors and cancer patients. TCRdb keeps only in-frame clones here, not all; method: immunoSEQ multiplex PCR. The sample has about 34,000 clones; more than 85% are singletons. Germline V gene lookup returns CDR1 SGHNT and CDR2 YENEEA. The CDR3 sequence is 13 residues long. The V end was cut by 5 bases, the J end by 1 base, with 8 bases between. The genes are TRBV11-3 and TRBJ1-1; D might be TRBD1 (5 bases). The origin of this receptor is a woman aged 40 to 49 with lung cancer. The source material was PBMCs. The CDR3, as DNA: TGTGCCAGCAGCCTGGGGGAGAACACTGAAGCTTTCTTT. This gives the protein CASSLGENTEAFF.